These 24 T cell receptor beta chains share one sample of origin, sequenced in a study of blood T cell repertoires in COVID-19 (dated by TCRdb to the early 2020s). Library prep was done by the immunoSEQ multiplex PCR assay. What TCRdb holds here is the immuneACCESS table cut down to in-frame rearrangements. Part of the clones is not present; checked against another copy, under half of the missing clones reflect an unresolved V gene, and the others are unexplained. The sample table holds 120,000 or so clones, of which approximately 90% were seen once. Around 30% of the sample is taken by the ten largest. Sequences were obtained from peripheral blood. These TCRs come from a man in his 70s with active or convalescent COVID-19.

The J gene is TRBJ1-1, the V gene TRBV28, with 9 bases that match TRBD1. This CDR3 is 16 amino acids long. Germline V gene sequence: CDR1 MDHEN, CDR2 SYDVKM. The V gene end was trimmed by 4 bases and the J gene end by 1 base; junction bases not matched to a gene: 7. The CDR3 DNA reads as TGTGCCAGCAGTTCGGGACAGGGAATTGAGAACACTGAAGCTTTCTTT. Protein: CASSSGQGIENTEAFF. Drawing the rest from reference TRBV28 and TRBJ1-1, the complete variable domain is DVKVTQSSRYLVKRTGEKVFLECVQDMDHENMFWYRQDPGLGLRLIYFSYDVKMKEKGDIPEGYSVSREKKERFSLILESASTNQTSMYLCASSSGQGIENTEAFFGQGTRLTVV.

The genes are TRBV14 and TRBJ2-7, with 9 bases that match TRBD2. After removal of 1 base from V and 2 bases from J, the junction contained 6 bases not matched to a gene. Germline V gene sequence: CDR1 SGHDN, CDR2 FVKESK. CDR3 length equals 16 residues. Written as DNA, the CDR3 is TGTGCCAGCAGCCAAGGCGCAGCGGGAGGCCCCTACGAGCAGTACTTC. This translates into CASSQGAAGGPYEQYF.

V is TRBV11-2 and J is TRBJ1-1; D is unclear. CDR3 size: 14 residues. Germline V gives CDR1 SGHAT, CDR2 FQNNGV. V was cut by 5 bases and J by 1 base, with 11 bases left in between. CDR3: CASSPQRGNTEAFF. The CDR3 nucleotides are TGTGCCAGCAGCCCTCAGCGGGGGAACACTGAAGCTTTCTTT.

The chain employs TRBV28 and TRBJ2-7, with TRBD1 matching over 10 bases. The junction had 12 bases not matched to a gene; V was cut back by 10 bases and J by 6 bases. The CDR3 runs to 14 residues. Germline V lookup: CDR1 MDHEN, CDR2 SYDVKM. CDR3 bases: TGTGCCACGGAGGGACAGGGGCTACGGCTCGAGCAGTACTTC. The encoded protein is CATEGQGLRLEQYF.

The gene calls are TRBV2 and TRBJ2-7, with D possibly matching TRBD1 (5 bases). This CDR3 comprises 14 residues. Trimming cost V 7 bases and J 0 bases, with 13 bases left between them. Germline CDR1 is SNHLY and CDR2 is FYNNEI. CDR3 region: CASTRQSTSYEQYF. CDR3 nucleotide sequence: TGTGCCAGCACTCGACAGAGTACCTCCTACGAGCAGTACTTC.

The CDR3 bases are TGTGCCAGTAGCCGGGGACAGGGGGCGATGACGGGTGTCGGGGGCAATCAGCCCCAGCATTTT. It encodes CASSRGQGAMTGVGGNQPQHF. The chain links TRBV19 to TRBJ1-5; 12 positions agree with TRBD1. Germline trimming cut 6 bases from V and 2 bases from J; bases unmatched to any gene: 20. The CDR3 has 21 amino acids. The germline gives CDR1 LNHDA, CDR2 SQIVND (reference sequence).

The V and J genes are TRBV3-1 (or the pseudogene TRBV3-2) and TRBJ2-5; a weak D match, TRBD2 (5 bases). Trimming took off 3 bases at V and 1 base at J, with 12 bases between the two ends. Germline values: CDR1 LGHDT, CDR2 YNNKEL (reference sequence). This CDR3 is 15 amino acids long. The CDR3 DNA is TGTGCCAGCAGCCAGGACTTACCGGGCCAAGAGACCCAGTACTTC. This codes for CASSQDLPGQETQYF.

V gene TRBV10-3 combines with J gene TRBJ2-3, with 7 bases that match TRBD2. CDR1 and CDR2 (germline): ENHRY, SYGVKD. V trimming: 2 bases; J trimming: 0 bases; junction bases outside the gene matches: 8. The CDR3 length is 17 residues. CDR3 DNA sequence: TGTGCCATCAGTGAGGTCCCGACTAGCAGAAGCACAGATACGCAGTATTTT. Its translation is CAISEVPTSRSTDTQYF.

V usage is TRBV7-2 and J usage is TRBJ2-5, with D possibly matching TRBD2 (6 bases). Trimming left V 3 bases short and J 5 bases short, with 28 bases between. CDR3 length: 19 amino acids. The germline CDR1 and CDR2 sequences are SGHTA and FQGNSA. CDR3: CASSLFVRSSETLGETQYF. The CDR3 coding sequence is TGTGCCAGCAGCTTGTTCGTCCGGTCTAGCGAGACTCTAGGGGAGACCCAGTACTTC.

The CDR3 DNA is TGTGCCAGCAGTTACTCTCGGACAGGGAATAATGAGCAGTTCTTC. This gives the protein CASSYSRTGNNEQFF. The V and J genes are TRBV6-5 and TRBJ2-1, with TRBD1 matching over 8 bases. After removal of 0 bases from V and 7 bases from J, the junction contained 5 bases not matched to a gene. The germline V gene encodes CDR1 MNHEY and CDR2 SVGAGI. CDR3 length: 15 residues.

V usage is TRBV5-1 and J usage is TRBJ2-7; 10 bases fit TRBD1. Trimming removed 3 bases from V and 4 bases from J; junction bases left unmatched: 1. Germline-derived CDR1 and CDR2 are SGHRS and YFSETQ. This CDR3 has 13 amino acids. The CDR3 coding sequence is TGCGCCAGCAGCTCGGGACAGGGGTACGAGCAGTACTTC. It is translated as CASSSGQGYEQYF.

The chain carries TRBV10-3 and TRBJ2-3, with D maybe TRBD2 (6 bases). The length of the CDR3 is 17 residues. Trimming cost V 5 bases and J 4 bases, with 22 bases left between them. The germline gives CDR1 ENHRY, CDR2 SYGVKD. CDR3 residues: CAISTGGAEGLSDTQYF. Written as DNA, the CDR3 is TGTGCCATCAGTACCGGGGGAGCGGAAGGGTTATCAGATACGCAGTATTTT.

The V and J genes are TRBV11-2 and TRBJ2-3; TRBD2 is a possible D gene (5 bases). Deletions cut 1 base from V and 4 bases from J, with 12 bases between. This CDR3 is built from 15 residues. CDR1 and CDR2 (germline): SGHAT, FQNNGV. CDR3 region: CASSLGGRGPDTQYF. The CDR3 DNA follows: TGTGCCAGCAGCTTAGGAGGGAGAGGGCCAGATACGCAGTATTTT.

The chain employs TRBV2 and TRBJ2-1; 15 nucleotides align to TRBD2. The germline CDR1 and CDR2 sequences are SNHLY and FYNNEI. V lost 8 bases, J lost 7 bases, and 24 bases stayed unmatched. This CDR3 has 21 residues. This CDR3 reads CASGRGGLAGGLGVFRNEQFF. CDR3 bases: TGTGCCAGCGGCCGAGGCGGACTAGCGGGAGGGTTGGGTGTTTTCCGAAATGAGCAGTTCTTC. The full variable domain, with the rest looked up from reference TRBV2 and TRBJ2-1, is EPEVTQTPSHQVTQMGQEVILRCVPISNHLYFYWYRQILGQKVEFLVSFYNNEISEKSEIFDDQFSVERPDGSNFTLKIRSTKLEDSAMYFCASGRGGLAGGLGVFRNEQFFGPGTRLTVL.

The J gene is TRBJ2-6, the V gene TRBV19, with 8 positions matching TRBD1. The germline CDR1 and CDR2 sequences are LNHDA and SQIVND (reference sequence). Trimming cost V 7 bases and J 0 bases; bases outside gene matches: 11. The CDR3 has 18 residues. The CDR3 protein is CASIGQGVLLSGANVLTF. The CDR3 DNA reads TGTGCCAGTATTGGACAGGGAGTTTTACTCTCTGGGGCCAACGTCCTGACTTTC. Together with reference TRBV19 and TRBJ2-6, the CDR3 gives the full variable domain: DGGITQSPKYLFRKEGQNVTLSCEQNLNHDAMYWYRQDPGQGLRLIYYSQIVNDFQKGDIAEGYSVSREKKESFPLTVTSAQKNPTAFYLCASIGQGVLLSGANVLTFGAGSRLTVL.

The CDR3 DNA reads as TGTGCCAGCAGCCCCCGGGGAGGGAGCTCCTACGAGCAGTACTTC. Residues: CASSPRGGSSYEQYF. The chain is built from TRBV13 and TRBJ2-7; 7 bases are shared with TRBD2. This CDR3 has 15 amino acids. Germline V gives CDR1 PRHDT, CDR2 FYEKMQ (reference sequence). Losses at the gene ends were 5 bases for V and 0 bases for J; bases not matched to a gene: 7.

This chain joins TRBV18 and TRBJ1-4, with D unresolved. The V gene lost 6 bases and the J gene lost 4 bases, with 9 bases spanning the gap. The CDR3 covers 13 residues. The germline V gene has CDR1 KGHSH and CDR2 LQKENI. The CDR3 DNA follows: TGTGCCAGCTCCGTTGCAGATAATGAAAAACTGTTTTTT. Protein sequence: CASSVADNEKLFF.

J is TRBJ2-7 and V is TRBV7-2; D might be TRBD2 (6 bases). Trimming left V 5 bases short and J 2 bases short, with 19 bases between. The CDR3 totals 16 residues. The germline gives CDR1 SGHTA, CDR2 FQGNSA. As DNA, the CDR3 is TGTGCCAGCAGCCCAGACGGTAGGGCGGGGACCTACGAGCAGTACTTC. This codes for CASSPDGRAGTYEQYF. The variable domain in full, with the rest retrieved from reference TRBV7-2 and TRBJ2-7, is GAGVSQSPSNKVTEKGKDVELRCDPISGHTALYWYRQSLGQGLEFLIYFQGNSAPDKSGLPSDRFSAERTGGSVSTLTIQRTQQEDSAVYLCASSPDGRAGTYEQYFGPGTRLTVT.

The rearrangement links TRBV6-2 or TRBV6-3 to TRBJ1-4, with TRBD1 matching 9 bases. Germline CDR1 reads MNHEY; CDR2 reads SVGEGT. Unmatched junction bases numbered 5, after V lost 2 bases and J lost 4 bases. The CDR3 is made up of 16 amino acids. CDR3: CASSYPPGQGNEKLFF. The CDR3 DNA follows: TGTGCCAGCAGTTACCCCCCGGGACAGGGTAATGAAAAACTGTTTTTT.

The V and J genes are TRBV28 and TRBJ2-7, with 8 bases fitting TRBD2. The CDR3 covers 15 residues. Germline V gene lookup returns CDR1 MDHEN and CDR2 SYDVKM. With 6 bases clipped from V and 7 bases from J, the junction kept 14 bases outside the gene matches. The CDR3 protein is CASRAGGVRVGEQYF. The CDR3 DNA reads as TGTGCCAGCAGGGCCGGGGGGGTACGAGTCGGGGAGCAGTACTTC.

This clone was observed a single time. This chain connects TRBV7-9 to TRBJ1-1; unclear D gene. This CDR3 has 14 residues. Germline CDR1 reads SEHNR; CDR2 reads FQNEAQ (reference sequence). V dropped 5 bases and J dropped 4 bases, with 14 bases sitting between them. CDR3 in DNA: TGTGCCAGCAGCCCGGACCGGCGGGGCACTGAAGCTTTCTTT. Translated, it gives CASSPDRRGTEAFF.

V is TRBV18 and J is TRBJ2-7, with D perhaps TRBD2 (5 bases). Germline values: CDR1 KGHSH, CDR2 LQKENI. The V and J ends lost 6 bases and 2 bases respectively, with 8 bases between them. The CDR3 covers 12 residues. The CDR3 spells CASSEATYEQYF. CDR3 in DNA: TGTGCCAGCTCGGAGGCCACCTACGAGCAGTACTTC. The complete variable domain, with remaining parts taken from reference TRBV18 and TRBJ2-7, reads NAGVMQNPRHLVRRRGQEARLRCSPMKGHSHVYWYRQLPEEGLKFMVYLQKENIIDESGMPKERFSAEFPKEGPSILRIQQVVRGDSAAYFCASSEATYEQYFGPGTRLTVT.

The genes are TRBV4-2 and TRBJ2-2, with D perhaps matching TRBD2 (6 bases). The CDR3 runs 18 residues. Germline-derived CDR1 and CDR2 are LGHNA and YNFKEQ. The germline V and J ends were trimmed by 0 bases and 0 bases, with 14 bases remaining between them. Here the CDR3 reads CASSQDRLAPANTGELFF. DNA for the CDR3: TGTGCCAGCAGCCAAGATAGGCTAGCGCCGGCGAACACCGGGGAGCTGTTTTTT.

The chain joins TRBV4-1 to TRBJ2-3; possibly TRBD1 for D (6 bases). The CDR3 length is 13 residues. Germline V gives CDR1 MGHRA, CDR2 YSYEKL. V lost 8 bases to trimming and J lost 4 bases, with 13 bases between them. This chain's CDR3 is CASRGGTADTQYF. DNA of the CDR3: TGCGCCAGCCGAGGGGGTACGGCAGATACGCAGTATTTT.